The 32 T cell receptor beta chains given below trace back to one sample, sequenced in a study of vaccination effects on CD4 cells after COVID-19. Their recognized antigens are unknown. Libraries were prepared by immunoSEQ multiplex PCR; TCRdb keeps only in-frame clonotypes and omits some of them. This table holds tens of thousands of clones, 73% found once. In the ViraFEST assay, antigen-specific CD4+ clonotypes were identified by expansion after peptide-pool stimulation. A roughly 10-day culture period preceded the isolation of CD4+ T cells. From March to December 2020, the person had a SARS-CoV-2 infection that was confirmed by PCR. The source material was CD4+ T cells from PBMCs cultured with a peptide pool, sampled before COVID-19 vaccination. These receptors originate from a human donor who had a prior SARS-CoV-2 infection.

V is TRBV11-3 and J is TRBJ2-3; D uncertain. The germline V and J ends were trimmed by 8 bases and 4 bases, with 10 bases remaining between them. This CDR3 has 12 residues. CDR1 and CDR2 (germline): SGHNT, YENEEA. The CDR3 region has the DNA TGTGCCAGCGATGAAGGTGCAGATACGCAGTATTTT. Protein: CASDEGADTQYF. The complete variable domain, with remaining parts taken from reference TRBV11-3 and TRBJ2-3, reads EAGVVQSPRYKIIEKKQPVAFWCNPISGHNTLYWYLQNLGQGPELLIRYENEEAVDDSQLPKDRFSAERLKGVDSTLKIQPAELGDSAVYLCASDEGADTQYFGPGTRLTVL.

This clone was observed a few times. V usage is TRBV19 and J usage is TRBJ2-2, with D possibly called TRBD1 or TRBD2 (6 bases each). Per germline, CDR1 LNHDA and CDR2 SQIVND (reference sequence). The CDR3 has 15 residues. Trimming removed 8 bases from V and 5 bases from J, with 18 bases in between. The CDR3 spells CASALGGAGTGELFF. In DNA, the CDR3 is TGTGCCAGTGCTCTGGGGGGCGCAGGGACCGGGGAGCTGTTTTTT.

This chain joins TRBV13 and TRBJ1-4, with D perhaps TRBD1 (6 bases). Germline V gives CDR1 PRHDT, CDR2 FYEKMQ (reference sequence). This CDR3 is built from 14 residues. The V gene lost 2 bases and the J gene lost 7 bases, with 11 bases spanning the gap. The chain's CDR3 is CASSLQGRGEKLFF. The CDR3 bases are TGTGCCAGCAGCTTACAGGGGAGGGGTGAAAAACTGTTTTTT.

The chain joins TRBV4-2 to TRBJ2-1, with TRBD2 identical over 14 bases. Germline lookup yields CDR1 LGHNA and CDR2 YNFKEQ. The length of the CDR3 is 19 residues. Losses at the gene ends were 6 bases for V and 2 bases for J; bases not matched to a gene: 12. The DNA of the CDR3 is TGTGCCAGCAGGCCGGGACTAGCGGGGGAGGATACCCCCTACAATGAGCAGTTCTTC. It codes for CASRPGLAGEDTPYNEQFF.

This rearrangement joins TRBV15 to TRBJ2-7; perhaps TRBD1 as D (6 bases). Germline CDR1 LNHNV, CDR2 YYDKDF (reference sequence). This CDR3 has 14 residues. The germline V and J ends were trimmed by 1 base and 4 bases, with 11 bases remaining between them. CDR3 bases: TGTGCCACCAGCAGAGCTTACCAGGGGTACGAGCAGTACTTC. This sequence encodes CATSRAYQGYEQYF. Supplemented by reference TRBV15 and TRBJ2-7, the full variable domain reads DAMVIQNPRYQVTQFGKPVTLSCSQTLNHNVMYWYQQKSSQAPKLLFHYYDKDFNNEADTPDNFQSRRPNTSFCFLDIRSPGLGDTAMYLCATSRAYQGYEQYFGPGTRLTVT.

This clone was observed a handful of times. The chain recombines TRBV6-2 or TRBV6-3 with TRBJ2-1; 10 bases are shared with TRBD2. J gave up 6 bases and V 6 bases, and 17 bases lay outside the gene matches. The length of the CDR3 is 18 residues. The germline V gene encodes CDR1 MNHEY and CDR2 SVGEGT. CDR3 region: CASSLTRGPASGGNEQFF. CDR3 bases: TGTGCCAGCAGCCTTACGAGAGGGCCGGCTAGCGGGGGCAATGAGCAGTTCTTC.

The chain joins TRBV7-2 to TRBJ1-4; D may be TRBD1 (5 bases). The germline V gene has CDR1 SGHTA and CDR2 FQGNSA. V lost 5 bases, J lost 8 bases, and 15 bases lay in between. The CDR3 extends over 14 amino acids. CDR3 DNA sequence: TGTGCCAGCAGCCCCGGCGGGGACGCGGAAAAACTGTTTTTT. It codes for CASSPGGDAEKLFF.

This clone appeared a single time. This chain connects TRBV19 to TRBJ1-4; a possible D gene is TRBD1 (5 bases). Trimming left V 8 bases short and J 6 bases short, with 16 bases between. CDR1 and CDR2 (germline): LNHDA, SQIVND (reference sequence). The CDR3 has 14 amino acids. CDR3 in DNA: TGTGCCAGTCTAGATGGGACTCGGGATGAAAAACTGTTTTTT. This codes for CASLDGTRDEKLFF.

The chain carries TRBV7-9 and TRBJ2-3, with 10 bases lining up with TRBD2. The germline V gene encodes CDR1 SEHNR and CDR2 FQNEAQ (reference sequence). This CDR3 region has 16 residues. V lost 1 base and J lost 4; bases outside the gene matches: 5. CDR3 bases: TGTGCCAGCAGCTTAGGTAACCTAGCGGGAGCAGATACGCAGTATTTT. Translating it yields CASSLGNLAGADTQYF.

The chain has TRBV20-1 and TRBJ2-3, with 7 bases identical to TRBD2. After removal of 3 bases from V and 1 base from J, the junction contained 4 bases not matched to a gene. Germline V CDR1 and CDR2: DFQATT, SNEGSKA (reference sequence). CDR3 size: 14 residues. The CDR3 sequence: CSASRGVGTDTQYF. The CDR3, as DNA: TGCAGTGCTAGTCGGGGGGTGGGCACAGATACGCAGTATTTT.

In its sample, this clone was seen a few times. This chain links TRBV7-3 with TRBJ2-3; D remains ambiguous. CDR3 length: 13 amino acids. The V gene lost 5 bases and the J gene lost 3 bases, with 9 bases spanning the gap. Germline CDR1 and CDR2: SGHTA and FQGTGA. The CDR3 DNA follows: TGTGCCAGCAGCCGGCCGGAAACAGATACGCAGTATTTT. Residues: CASSRPETDTQYF.

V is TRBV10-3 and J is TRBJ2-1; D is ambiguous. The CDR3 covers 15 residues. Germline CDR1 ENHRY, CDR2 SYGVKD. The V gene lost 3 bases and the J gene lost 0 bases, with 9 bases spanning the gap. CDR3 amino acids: CAISDRPRSYNEQFF. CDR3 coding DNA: TGTGCCATCAGTGATCGACCCCGCTCCTACAATGAGCAGTTCTTC.

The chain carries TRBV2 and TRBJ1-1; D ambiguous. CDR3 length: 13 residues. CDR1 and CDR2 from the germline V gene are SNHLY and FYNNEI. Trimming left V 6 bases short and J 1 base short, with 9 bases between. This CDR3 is CASRTEQNTEAFF. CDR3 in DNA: TGTGCCAGCAGGACGGAGCAGAACACTGAAGCTTTCTTT.

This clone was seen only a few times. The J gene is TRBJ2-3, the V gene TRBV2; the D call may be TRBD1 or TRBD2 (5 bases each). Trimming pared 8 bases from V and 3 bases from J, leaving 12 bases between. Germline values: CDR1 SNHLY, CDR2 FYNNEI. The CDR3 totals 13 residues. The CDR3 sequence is CASFPGQTDTQYF. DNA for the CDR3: TGTGCCAGCTTCCCGGGGCAAACAGATACGCAGTATTTT.

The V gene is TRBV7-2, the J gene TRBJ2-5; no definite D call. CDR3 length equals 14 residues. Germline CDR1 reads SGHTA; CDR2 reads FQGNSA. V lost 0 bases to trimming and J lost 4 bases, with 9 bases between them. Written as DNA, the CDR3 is TGTGCCAGCAGCTTAGCGAGGCTAGTAGAGACCCAGTACTTC. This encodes CASSLARLVETQYF.

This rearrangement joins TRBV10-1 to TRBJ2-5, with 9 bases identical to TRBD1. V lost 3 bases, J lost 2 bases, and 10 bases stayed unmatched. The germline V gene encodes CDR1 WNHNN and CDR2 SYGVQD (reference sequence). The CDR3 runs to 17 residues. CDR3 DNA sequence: TGCGCCAGCAGTGACATGGGGACAGGGCATTTTCAAGAGACCCAGTACTTC. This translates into CASSDMGTGHFQETQYF.

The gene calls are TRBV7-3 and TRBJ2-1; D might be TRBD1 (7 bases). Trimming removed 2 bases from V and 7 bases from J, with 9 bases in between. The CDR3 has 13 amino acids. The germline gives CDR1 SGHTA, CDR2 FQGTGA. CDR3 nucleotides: TGTGCCAGCAGCTTAGCGGGACAGAATGAGCAGTTCTTC. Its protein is CASSLAGQNEQFF.

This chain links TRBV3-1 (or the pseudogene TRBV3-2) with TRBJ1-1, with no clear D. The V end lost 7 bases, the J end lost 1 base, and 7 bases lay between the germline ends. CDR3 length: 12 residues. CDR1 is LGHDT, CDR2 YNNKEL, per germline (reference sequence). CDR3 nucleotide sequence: TGTGCCAGCAACGGAGAGAACACTGAAGCTTTCTTT. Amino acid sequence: CASNGENTEAFF.

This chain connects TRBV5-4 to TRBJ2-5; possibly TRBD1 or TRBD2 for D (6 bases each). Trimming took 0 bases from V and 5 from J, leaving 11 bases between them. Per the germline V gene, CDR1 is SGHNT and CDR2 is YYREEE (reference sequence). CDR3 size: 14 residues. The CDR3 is CASSLVGGPETQYF. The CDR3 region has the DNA TGTGCCAGCAGCTTGGTTGGGGGGCCGGAGACCCAGTACTTC.

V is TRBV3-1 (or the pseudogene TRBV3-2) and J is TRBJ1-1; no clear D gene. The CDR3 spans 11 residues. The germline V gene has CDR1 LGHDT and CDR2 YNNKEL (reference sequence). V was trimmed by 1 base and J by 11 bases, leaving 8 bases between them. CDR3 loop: CASSQGTRAFF. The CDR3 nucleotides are TGTGCCAGCAGCCAAGGGACGCGGGCTTTCTTT.

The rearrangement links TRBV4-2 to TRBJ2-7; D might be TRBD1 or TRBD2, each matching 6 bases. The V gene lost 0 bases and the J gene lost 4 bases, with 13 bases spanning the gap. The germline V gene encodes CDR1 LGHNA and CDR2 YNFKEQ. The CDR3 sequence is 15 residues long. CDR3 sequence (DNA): TGTGCCAGCAGCCAAGATGGAGGGGGACGATACGAGCAGTACTTC. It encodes CASSQDGGGRYEQYF.

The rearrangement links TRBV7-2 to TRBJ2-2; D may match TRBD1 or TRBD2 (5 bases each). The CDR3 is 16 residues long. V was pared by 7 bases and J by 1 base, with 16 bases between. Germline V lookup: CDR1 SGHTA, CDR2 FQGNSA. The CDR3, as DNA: TGTGCCAGCACAAACCTGCCGGGGCTGAACACCGGGGAGCTGTTTTTT. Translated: CASTNLPGLNTGELFF.

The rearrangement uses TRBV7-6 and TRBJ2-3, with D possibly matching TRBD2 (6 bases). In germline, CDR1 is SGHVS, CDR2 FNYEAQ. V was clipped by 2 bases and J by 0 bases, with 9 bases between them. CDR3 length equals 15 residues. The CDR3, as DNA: TGTGCCAGCAGCTTACATGCGGGGAGCACAGATACGCAGTATTTT. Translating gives CASSLHAGSTDTQYF. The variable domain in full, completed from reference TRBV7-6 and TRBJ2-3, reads GAGVSQSPRYKVTKRGQDVALRCDPISGHVSLYWYRQALGQGPEFLTYFNYEAQQDKSGLPNDRFSAERPEGSISTLTIQRTEQRDSAMYRCASSLHAGSTDTQYFGPGTRLTVL.

The CDR3 bases are TGTGCCAGCAGTTTACGGGGGGTTGGGACCCAGTACTTC. Translating it yields CASSLRGVGTQYF. The gene calls are TRBV12-3 or TRBV12-4 and TRBJ2-5; 7 nucleotides line up with TRBD2. The trim removed 2 bases at V and 7 bases at J, leaving 4 bases unmatched. CDR3 size: 13 residues.

The CDR3 bases are TGTGCCAGCACCCCAGAAAGCTCCTACGAGCAGTACTTC. Protein sequence: CASTPESSYEQYF. The chain has TRBV2 and TRBJ2-7; D unresolved. CDR3 length: 13 amino acids. Germline V lookup: CDR1 SNHLY, CDR2 FYNNEI. Deletions cut 7 bases from V and 0 bases from J, with 10 bases between.

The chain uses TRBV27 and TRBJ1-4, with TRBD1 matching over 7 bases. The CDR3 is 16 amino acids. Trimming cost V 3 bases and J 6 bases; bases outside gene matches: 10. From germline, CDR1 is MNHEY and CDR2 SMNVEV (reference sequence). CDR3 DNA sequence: TGTGCCAGCAGTTTGGGTTTTGGACAGGCGGATGAAAAACTGTTTTTT. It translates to CASSLGFGQADEKLFF.

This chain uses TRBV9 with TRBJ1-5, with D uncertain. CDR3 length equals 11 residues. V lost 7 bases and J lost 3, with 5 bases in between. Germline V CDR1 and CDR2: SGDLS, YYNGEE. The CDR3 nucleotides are TGTGCCAGCCTCATCAATCAGCCCCAGCATTTT. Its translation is CASLINQPQHF.

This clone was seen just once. The CDR3 DNA reads TGCAGTGCTAGCCAGGGTGGTGAAGCTTTCTTT. Translation: CSASQGGEAFF. The chain employs TRBV20-1 and TRBJ1-1; D possibly corresponds to TRBD1 (5 bases). Per the germline V gene, CDR1 is DFQATT and CDR2 is SNEGSKA (reference sequence). V was clipped by 3 bases and J by 7 bases, with 9 bases between them. The CDR3 runs 11 residues.

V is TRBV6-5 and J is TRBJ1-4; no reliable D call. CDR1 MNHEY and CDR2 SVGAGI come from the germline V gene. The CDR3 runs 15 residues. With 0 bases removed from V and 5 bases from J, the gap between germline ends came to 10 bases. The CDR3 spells CASSYSGQPNEKLFF. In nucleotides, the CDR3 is TGTGCCAGCAGTTACTCTGGGCAGCCGAATGAAAAACTGTTTTTT.

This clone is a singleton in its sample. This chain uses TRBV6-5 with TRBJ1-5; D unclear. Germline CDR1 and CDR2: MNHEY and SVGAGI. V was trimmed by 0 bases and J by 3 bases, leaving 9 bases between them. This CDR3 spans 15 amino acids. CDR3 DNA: TGTGCCAGCAGTTACTCGAGGCAGTTCAATCAGCCCCAGCATTTT. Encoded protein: CASSYSRQFNQPQHF.

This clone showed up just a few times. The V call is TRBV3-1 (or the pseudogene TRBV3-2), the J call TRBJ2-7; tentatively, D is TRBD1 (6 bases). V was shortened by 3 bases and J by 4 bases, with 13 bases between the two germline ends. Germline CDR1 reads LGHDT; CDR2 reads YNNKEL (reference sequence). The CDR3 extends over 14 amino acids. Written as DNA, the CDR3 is TGTGCCAGCAGCCATTGGGACACGCAGTACGAGCAGTACTTC. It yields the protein CASSHWDTQYEQYF.

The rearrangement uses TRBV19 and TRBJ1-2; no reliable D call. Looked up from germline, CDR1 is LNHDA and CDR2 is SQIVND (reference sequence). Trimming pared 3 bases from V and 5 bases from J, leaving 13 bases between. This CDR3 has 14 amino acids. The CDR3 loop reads CASSMGFGGYGYTF. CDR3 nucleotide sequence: TGTGCCAGTAGTATGGGGTTCGGCGGGTATGGCTACACCTTC.